The entry below gives a single T cell receptor beta chain sequence along with its context. Antigen specificity is unknown. Amplification targeted TCR beta CDR3 regions from RNA transcripts. A set of HTBI primers served as the primers for a first-round RT-PCR of the TCR CDR3. TCRdb called the multiplex PCR reads again in MiXCR, with one record for every CDR3 protein. The sample lists roughly 520,000 distinct CDR3 sequences; around 24% were seen once. The data were obtained in a study of T cells in Graves' hyperthyroidism and ophthalmopathy. Regarding the study as a whole: The model predicted ophthalmopathy a median about 6.6 months before onset.

Germline CDR1 SQVTM, CDR2 ANQGSEA. V shed 4 bases and J shed 5 bases, with 11 bases lying between them. This CDR3 region has 12 residues. Specimen: blood. The receptor's source is a woman aged 25 to 39 with Graves' ophthalmopathy. The rearrangement joins TRBV29-1 to TRBJ1-2; possible D gene TRBD1, 5 bases. The CDR3 coding sequence is TGCAGCGTTGCTCTGGGGGGTTATGGCTACACCTTC. It is translated as CSVALGGYGYTF.